This TCR beta chain derives from a study of PD-L1 blockade in urothelial cancer. About the research overall: It was around 2014 that patients started atezolizumab at 1,200 mg intravenously every 3 weeks. Blood yielded a median of around 150,000 T cells per sample.

Measured with immunoSEQ multiplex PCR; TCRdb has only the in-frame clones, and not every one. The data contain approximately 71,000 clones, roughly nine tenths of them seen just once; the ten biggest clones take up around 3.4%. Samples were collected from each patient before treatment and during treatment. Each patient gave between 1 and 8 of them in total. Germline V gene data show CDR1 as GTSNPN and CDR2 as SVGIG (reference sequence). The CDR3 is 13 amino acids. V dropped 5 bases and J dropped 3 bases, with 13 bases sitting between them. The source material was PBMCs, sampled around atezolizumab (anti-PD-L1) treatment. The receptor comes from a man in his fifties or sixties with urothelial cancer. The chain couples TRBV30 to TRBJ2-5, with D maybe TRBD2 (7 bases). CDR3 residues: CAWWEGGEETQYF. CDR3 bases: TGTGCCTGGTGGGAGGGGGGAGAAGAGACCCAGTACTTC.